Shown below are 4 T cell receptor beta chains from a single sample sequenced in a study of beta chain features in type 1 diabetes listed by TCRdb under 2018. The receptor library was made with the immunoSEQ multiplex PCR assay. All of the isolated RNA was reverse transcribed with the High Capacity cDNA Reverse Transcription Kit, so expressed TCRB transcripts were sequenced. Here the immuneACCESS table is served through TCRdb, limited to in-frame sequences with V and J called. Missing clones are a known gap in these copies; in checked studies unresolved V genes cover under half, and the rest lacks a known reason. Here the sample has 200,000 to 300,000 clones; about a fifth occur a single time. The ten most abundant clones make up around 0.028% of the sample. No antigen has been assigned to these receptors. Beyond this particular receptor, the publication reports: In all four CD4+ subsets, TCRB CDR3 length was moderately but significantly shorter in type 1 diabetes patients.

Sequencing was done on a sample of naive CD4+ T cells from blood. This specimen's cell subset or site label, per the study, means: true naive CD4+ T cells. The receptor source for this set is a woman aged 40 to 55 with type 1 diabetes.

This clone was seen more than once but under ten times. This chain joins TRBV7-3 and TRBJ2-1; maybe TRBD2 (5 bases). V shed 0 bases and J shed 3 bases, with 12 bases lying between them. Germline lookup yields CDR1 SGHTA and CDR2 FQGTGA. The CDR3 loop spans 16 amino acids. Here the CDR3 reads CASSLTASRIYNEQFF. CDR3 DNA sequence: TGTGCCAGCAGCTTAACGGCTAGCCGGATCTACAATGAGCAGTTCTTC. Complete variable domain (other parts from reference TRBV7-3 and TRBJ2-1): GAGVSQTPSNKVTEKGKYVELRCDPISGHTALYWYRQSLGQGPEFLIYFQGTGAADDSGLPNDRFFAVRPEGSVSTLKIQRTERGDSAVYLCASSLTASRIYNEQFFGPGTRLTVL.

This rearrangement joins TRBV7-2 to TRBJ2-1; D is undetermined. Per the germline V gene, CDR1 is SGHTA and CDR2 is FQGNSA. The CDR3 consists of 14 residues. V gave up 1 base and J gave up 14 bases, with 18 bases separating them. The CDR3 reads CASSLEPLIVGEFF. The CDR3 region has the DNA TGTGCCAGCAGCTTAGAGCCCCTAATCGTCGGTGAGTTCTTC.

In the case of this clone: The same CDR3 also results from other DNA sequences found in this sample. V and J are TRBV29-1 and TRBJ1-2; 9 bases map to TRBD1. There are 13 residues in the CDR3. Germline assignment: CDR1 SQVTM and CDR2 ANQGSEA. V was clipped by 5 bases and J by 1 base; unmatched bases: 2. For the CDR3, the DNA is TGCAGCGTTCGGACAGGGGTTAACTATGGCTACACCTTC. Translated, it gives CSVRTGVNYGYTF.

This clone was seen only a few times. This chain connects TRBV4-3 to TRBJ1-2; 8 nucleotides match TRBD1. The junction had 15 bases not matched to a gene; V was cut back by 4 bases and J by 5 bases. Germline-derived CDR1 and CDR2 are LGHNA and YSLEER. The CDR3 consists of 17 residues. The CDR3 region has the DNA TGCGCCAGCAGCCCCTCCCGCGTCCAGGGGGCCTATTATGGCTACACCTTC. The encoded protein is CASSPSRVQGAYYGYTF.